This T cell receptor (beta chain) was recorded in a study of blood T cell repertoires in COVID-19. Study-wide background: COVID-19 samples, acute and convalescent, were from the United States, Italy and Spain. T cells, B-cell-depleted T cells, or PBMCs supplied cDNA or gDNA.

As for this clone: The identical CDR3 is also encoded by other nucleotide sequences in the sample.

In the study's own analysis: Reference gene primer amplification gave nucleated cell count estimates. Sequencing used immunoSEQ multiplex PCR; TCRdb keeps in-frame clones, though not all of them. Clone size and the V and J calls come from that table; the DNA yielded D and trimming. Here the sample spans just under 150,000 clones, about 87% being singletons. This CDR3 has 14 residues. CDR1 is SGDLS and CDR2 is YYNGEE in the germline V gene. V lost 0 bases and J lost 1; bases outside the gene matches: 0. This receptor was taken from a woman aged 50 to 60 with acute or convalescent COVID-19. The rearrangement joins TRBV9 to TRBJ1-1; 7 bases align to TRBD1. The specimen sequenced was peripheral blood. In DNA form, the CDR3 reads TGTGCCAGCAGCGTAGGACAGGGGAACACTGAAGCTTTCTTT. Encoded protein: CASSVGQGNTEAFF.